One sample yielded the 11 T cell receptor beta chains listed below, sequenced in a study of blood T cell repertoires in COVID-19 (TCRdb year 2020). The receptor library was made with the immunoSEQ multiplex PCR assay. The source is immuneACCESS, and TCRdb retained only in-frame sequences with V and J called. Part of the clones is not carried over; for the studies checked, unresolved V genes explain less than half of this, and the remainder is unexplained. The sample table holds about 230,000 clones, of which about 90% were seen once. The ten top clones hold approximately 4.3% of the sample. The material sequenced was PBMCs or T cells enriched from blood (not recorded which). The receptor set was obtained from a woman in her twenties or thirties with acute COVID-19.

This chain connects TRBV6-5 to TRBJ2-3; 13 nucleotides line up with TRBD2. The V segment lost 4 bases and the J segment 6 bases; nucleotides outside the gene matches: 7. This CDR3 comprises 16 residues. Germline assignment: CDR1 MNHEY and CDR2 SVGAGI. The CDR3 region has the DNA TGTGCCAGCAGTTCCGTAGGACTAGCGGGGGCGGATACGCAGTATTTT. Its translation: CASSSVGLAGADTQYF.

The chain has TRBV2 and TRBJ2-2, with D possibly matching TRBD2 (6 bases). The germline gives CDR1 SNHLY, CDR2 FYNNEI. V gave up 4 bases and J gave up 6 bases, with 12 bases separating them. This CDR3 is 14 amino acids long. This chain's CDR3 is CASSGDSGAGELFF. In nucleotides, the CDR3 is TGTGCCAGCAGTGGGGACTCGGGGGCCGGGGAGCTGTTTTTT.

V usage is TRBV9 and J usage is TRBJ1-5; D remains unclear. This CDR3 has 13 residues. Germline V CDR1 and CDR2: SGDLS, YYNGEE. V lost 4 bases and J 4 bases, leaving 9 bases between the germline ends. The CDR3 nucleotides are TGTGCCAGCAGCCCAACCCTAAATCAGCCCCAGCATTTT. Encoded protein: CASSPTLNQPQHF.

This chain links TRBV10-3 with TRBJ2-6, with 12 bases fitting TRBD2. CDR1 is ENHRY and CDR2 is SYGVKD in the germline V gene. The CDR3 has 18 residues. V was clipped by 4 bases and J by 2 bases; unmatched bases: 6. This CDR3 is CAISVASGGVTGANVLTF. The CDR3 DNA reads TGTGCCATCAGTGTGGCTAGCGGGGGGGTTACTGGGGCCAACGTCCTGACTTTC.

As for this clone: Other DNA sequences in the sample encode the same CDR3. V and J are TRBV4-1 and TRBJ1-6; D perhaps matches TRBD1 (5 bases). The germline V gene has CDR1 MGHRA and CDR2 YSYEKL. V was trimmed by 0 bases and J by 7 bases, leaving 7 bases between them. This CDR3 is 14 amino acids long. The chain's CDR3 is CASSQDRGNSPLHF. CDR3 DNA: TGCGCCAGCAGCCAAGATAGGGGCAATTCACCCCTCCACTTT.

This clone was counted once. The chain carries TRBV6-2 or TRBV6-3 and TRBJ2-3, with D maybe TRBD2 (7 bases). Germline V gene lookup returns CDR1 MNHEY and CDR2 SVGEGT. Trimming cost V 6 bases and J 6 bases, with 22 bases left between them. CDR3 length equals 16 residues. CDR3 sequence reads: CASSQSGWGGADTQYF. CDR3 in DNA: TGTGCCAGCAGCCAAAGCGGGTGGGGGGGCGCCGATACGCAGTATTTT.

This sequence joins TRBV18 and TRBJ2-3, with TRBD1 matching 9 bases. Germline V gene sequence: CDR1 KGHSH, CDR2 LQKENI. Trimming cost V 8 bases and J 2 bases; bases outside gene matches: 5. This CDR3 spans 14 amino acids. The CDR3 spells CASTGQGLTDTQYF. Here the CDR3 DNA reads TGTGCCAGCACGGGACAGGGCCTCACAGATACGCAGTATTTT.

This clone was recorded only once. The V gene is TRBV28, the J gene TRBJ1-2; D ambiguous. The CDR3 sequence is 13 residues long. Per the germline V gene, CDR1 is MDHEN and CDR2 is SYDVKM. V was cut by 2 bases and J by 4 bases, with 8 bases left in between. The CDR3 sequence: CASSLGYSYGYTF. In nucleotides, the CDR3 is TGTGCCAGCAGTTTAGGGTACAGCTATGGCTACACCTTC.

The V and J genes are TRBV10-3 and TRBJ2-1; 11 bases line up with TRBD2. The length of the CDR3 is 17 residues. Germline V gene sequence: CDR1 ENHRY, CDR2 SYGVKD. The V gene end was trimmed by 3 bases and the J gene end by 6 bases; junction bases not matched to a gene: 10. Written as DNA, the CDR3 is TGTGCCATCAGTGACACATTAGCGGGGGGGCCGGGCAATGAGCAGTTCTTC. Amino acids: CAISDTLAGGPGNEQFF.

The chain links TRBV5-8 to TRBJ1-1, with D possibly matching TRBD1 (5 bases). The CDR3 runs 14 residues. V lost 5 bases and J 2 bases, leaving 13 bases between the germline ends. The germline V gene encodes CDR1 SGHTS and CDR2 YDEGEE. The CDR3 region is CASRLGRVNTEAFF. The CDR3 DNA follows: TGTGCCAGCAGACTCGGCAGGGTAAACACTGAAGCTTTCTTT. Together with reference TRBV5-8 and TRBJ1-1, the CDR3 gives the full variable domain: EAGVTQSPTHLIKTRGQQATLRCSPISGHTSVYWYQQALGLGLQFLLWYDEGEERNRGNFPPRFSGRQFPNYSSELNVNALELEDSALYLCASRLGRVNTEAFFGQGTRLTVV.

The rearrangement joins TRBV7-9 to TRBJ1-1; D gene uncertain. The V end was cut by 8 bases, the J end by 0 bases, with 19 bases between. This CDR3 is 16 amino acids long. Germline values: CDR1 SEHNR, CDR2 FQNEAQ (reference sequence). The CDR3 DNA sequence: TGTGCCAGCCGACCCCCACGCGGACTGATGAACACTGAAGCTTTCTTT. This sequence encodes CASRPPRGLMNTEAFF.